Detailed here is one TCR beta chain. Its target is not known. The CDR3 is made up of 16 amino acids. J lost 4 bases, V lost 1 base, and 7 bases had no gene match. The V gene's germline CDR1 is LGHNA and CDR2 YNFKEQ. Use of 60 Vbeta and 13 Jbeta primers characterized the PCR. Assay: immunoSEQ multiplex PCR; the TCRdb copy retains only in-frame clones and omits some. Found here are approximately 89,000 clones, more than 70% of them singletons; the top ten hold more than 3%. The data stem from a study of cytomegalovirus exposure and HLA in healthy donors. Study-level background: A previous analysis identified approximately 110 million unique TCR beta sequences derived from roughly 180 million T cells. General observations from the study: Reportedly, TCR beta sequences accurately predicted HLA-A and HLA-B alleles in most subjects. There were approximately 150 TCR beta chains listed as cytomegalovirus-associated.

Each of the donors was a healthy bone marrow donor. Specimen: PBMCs. The receptor comes from a man aged 25 to 45 in good health and CMV-seronegative. V usage is TRBV4-2 and J usage is TRBJ2-3, with 8 bases lining up with TRBD2. CDR3 in amino acids: CASSQGSGGLPDTQYF. For the CDR3, the DNA is TGTGCCAGCAGCCAAGGTTCGGGGGGGCTCCCAGATACGCAGTATTTT.